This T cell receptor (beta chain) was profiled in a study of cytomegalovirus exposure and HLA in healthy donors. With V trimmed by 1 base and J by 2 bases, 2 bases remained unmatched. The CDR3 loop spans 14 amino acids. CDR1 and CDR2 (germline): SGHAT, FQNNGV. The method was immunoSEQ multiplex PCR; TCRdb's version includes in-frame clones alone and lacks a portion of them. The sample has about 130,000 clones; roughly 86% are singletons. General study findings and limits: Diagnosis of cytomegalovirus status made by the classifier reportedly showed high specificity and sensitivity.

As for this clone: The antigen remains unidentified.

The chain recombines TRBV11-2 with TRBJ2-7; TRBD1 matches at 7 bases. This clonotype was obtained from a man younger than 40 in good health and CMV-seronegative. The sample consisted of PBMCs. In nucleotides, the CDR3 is TGTGCCAGCAGCTTAGCTGGACAGGCCTACGAGCAGTACTTC. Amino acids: CASSLAGQAYEQYF. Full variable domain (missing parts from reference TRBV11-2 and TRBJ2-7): EAGVAQSPRYKIIEKRQSVAFWCNPISGHATLYWYQQILGQGPKLLIQFQNNGVVDDSQLPKDRFSAERLKGVDSTLKIQPAKLEDSAVYLCASSLAGQAYEQYFGPGTRLTVT.